One T cell receptor beta chain is described in this entry. Its antigen has not been determined. The record has no base qualities; no much larger clone is one base away. This sample is drawn from a study of regulatory T cells in long-lasting Graves disease (dated by TCRdb to the early 2020s). Notes on the research overall: To count as having persistent Graves' disease, a patient had to have received antithyroid drug treatment for over 5 years with TSH receptor autoantibodies remaining persistently positive. Patients with persistent Graves' disease were compared with patients with newly diagnosed Graves' disease using TCR sequencing and RNA sequencing of peripheral blood. The study was conducted in China and was registered as a clinical trial. TCR sequencing covered 13 persistent and approximately 20 newly diagnosed Graves' disease patients, approximately 33 samples in total. In the clinical cohort, patients with persistent Graves' disease had used antithyroid drugs for an average of around 9.3 years.

Library creation used multiplex PCR. The instrument was an Illumina HiSeq 4000. iRepertoire HTBI primers and Arm-PCR amplification of CDR3 regions were used to construct TCR beta libraries. Before sequencing, the PCR products underwent gel purification. As for the original processing: Gene usage analysis of CDR3 amino acid clonotypes used the roughly 60 TRBV and some 13 TRBJ segments found across samples. Filtered high-quality paired reads were merged into contigs using COPE and FqMerger. Contigs were aligned with BLAST to IMGT TRBV, TRBD and TRBJ reference genes, and CDR3 was defined per IMGT. Highly expanded clones were defined as clonotypes with a frequency above 0.1%. Repertoire diversity was measured by Shannon entropy, and V-J evenness by the Gini coefficient. Public clonotypes were defined as clonotypes shared by more than one individual. The public reads were reprocessed in TCRdb via fastp at Q25 and MiXCR, keeping in-frame beta chains. Merged by CDR3 protein, the rows form single entries marked with the most common genes and DNA. What appears here as the V and J calls and clone size reflects TCRdb's work, not the paper's. Here the sample has 650,000 to 700,000 distinct CDR3 sequences; approximately 31% occur a single time. Of the sample, 40% to 55% is held by the ten largest clones.

Taken from the germline V gene, the CDR1 and CDR2 loops are SGHAT and FQNNGV. The CDR3 holds 14 amino acids from the cysteine to the phenylalanine. Only the CDR3 DNA is retained, 42 bases long and in frame from the first base. V was cut back by 4 bases and J by 2 bases, leaving a gap of 12 bases between them. Study-wide conclusions, independent of this receptor: The study examined only peripheral blood because the primary lesion, thyroid tissue, could not be accessed. Compared with newly diagnosed patients, patients with persistent Graves' disease had lower TCR Shannon entropy and fewer highly expanded clones, which suggests clonal expansion. Persistent patients shared more public clonotypes among themselves (around 3,000) than newly diagnosed patients did (approximately 970). Sequencing and analysis were limited to the TCR beta chain. Persistent disease showed preferential use of TRBV28, TRBJ1-2 and TRBJ2-5, whereas newly diagnosed disease favored TRBV20-1 and TRBJ2-1. The small sample size was acknowledged by the authors as a limitation that may reduce accuracy.

According to the study, the label for this sample's time point signals: persistent/refractory GD, antithyroid drugs over 5 years with positive TRAb. For both TCR sequencing and RNA sequencing, RNA was extracted from PBMCs using TRIzol. Graves' disease was diagnosed according to American Thyroid Association guidelines. Patients for the study were recruited at an endocrinology department in Xi'an, China. Each patient gave 7.5 to 10 milliliters of peripheral blood, collected in an EDTA anticoagulant tube. Ficoll Paque Plus density gradient separation was used to isolate PBMCs, and no further T cell sorting was performed. An Agilent 2100 Bioanalyzer and agarose gel were used to check RNA quality, and a NanoDrop 2000 was used to measure RNA concentration.

The sequencing here drew on peripheral blood mononuclear cells (PBMCs), taken when the disease was refractory, from a patient treated with antithyroid drugs. This receptor was taken from a female donor with Graves disease. The rearranged chain carries TRBV11-2 and TRBJ2-7, with no D gene named confidently. Here the CDR3 is given as CASSSPGPTYEQYF. The DNA reads as follows: TGTGCCAGCAGCTCCCCGGGCCCCACCTACGAGCAGTACTTC.